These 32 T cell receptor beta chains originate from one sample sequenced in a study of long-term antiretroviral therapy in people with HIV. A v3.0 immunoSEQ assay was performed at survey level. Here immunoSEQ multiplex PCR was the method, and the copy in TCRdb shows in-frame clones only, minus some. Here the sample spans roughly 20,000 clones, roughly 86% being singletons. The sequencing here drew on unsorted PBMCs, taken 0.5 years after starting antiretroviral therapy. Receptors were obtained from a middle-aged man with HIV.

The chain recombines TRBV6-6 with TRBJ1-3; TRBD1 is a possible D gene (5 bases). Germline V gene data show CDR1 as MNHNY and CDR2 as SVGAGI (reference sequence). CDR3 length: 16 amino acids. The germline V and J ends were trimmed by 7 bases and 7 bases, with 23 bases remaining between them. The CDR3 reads CASTLPPGKDSNTIYF. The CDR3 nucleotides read TGTGCCAGCACCCTCCCTCCAGGGAAGGATTCGAACACCATATATTTT.

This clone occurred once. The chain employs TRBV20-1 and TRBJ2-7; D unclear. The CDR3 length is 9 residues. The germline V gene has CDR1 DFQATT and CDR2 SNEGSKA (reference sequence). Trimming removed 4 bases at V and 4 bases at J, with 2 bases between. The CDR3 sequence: CSATYEQYF. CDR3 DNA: TGCAGTGCTACGTACGAGCAGTACTTC.

CDR3 nucleotides: TGTGCCAGCAGTGCGGGGCTAGCCCGCTCCGAGCAGTTCTTC. Amino acid sequence: CASSAGLARSEQFF. The V gene is TRBV2, the J gene TRBJ2-1, with D possibly being TRBD1 or TRBD2 (5 bases each). CDR1 is SNHLY, CDR2 FYNNEI, per germline. The CDR3 has 14 residues. Between the trimmed V and J ends, which lost 4 bases and 10 bases, there was a span of 17 bases.

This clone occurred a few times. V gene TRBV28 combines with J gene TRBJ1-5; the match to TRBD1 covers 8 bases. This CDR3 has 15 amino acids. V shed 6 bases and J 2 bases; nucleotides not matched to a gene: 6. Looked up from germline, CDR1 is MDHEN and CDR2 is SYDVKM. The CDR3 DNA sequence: TGTGCCAGCAGCTCCAGGGGGCTCGGCAATCAGCCCCAGCATTTT. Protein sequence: CASSSRGLGNQPQHF.

The CDR3 DNA follows: TGTGCCAGCAGCTCAAGTTGGGACAGGGGCGAGCAGTACTTC. Its translation is CASSSSWDRGEQYF. The genes are TRBV7-2 and TRBJ2-7; 10 bases are shared with TRBD1. Germline loops: CDR1 SGHTA, CDR2 FQGNSA. The junction had 6 bases not matched to a gene; V was cut back by 4 bases and J by 6 bases. The CDR3 sequence is 14 residues long.

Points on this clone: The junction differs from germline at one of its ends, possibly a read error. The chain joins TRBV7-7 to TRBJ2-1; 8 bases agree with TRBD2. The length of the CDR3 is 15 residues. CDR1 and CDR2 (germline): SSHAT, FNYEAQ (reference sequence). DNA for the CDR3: TGTGCTAGCAGCTTAGTTCCGGGAGGGCCTGGTGAGCAGTTCTTC. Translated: CASSLVPGGPGEQFF.

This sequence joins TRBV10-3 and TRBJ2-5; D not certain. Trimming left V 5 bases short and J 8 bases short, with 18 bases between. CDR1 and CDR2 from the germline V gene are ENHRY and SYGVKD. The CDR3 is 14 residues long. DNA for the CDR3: TGTGCCATCAGTCAACCTGCCTCTTGGGAAACCCAGTACTTC. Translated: CAISQPASWETQYF.

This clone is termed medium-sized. CDR3 region: CASRALQGGDEKLFF. As DNA, the CDR3 is TGTGCCAGCCGAGCATTACAGGGCGGTGATGAAAAACTGTTTTTT. The chain carries TRBV6-1 and TRBJ1-4; a possible D gene is TRBD1 (6 bases). From germline, CDR1 is MNHNS and CDR2 SASEGT. This CDR3 comprises 15 residues. Trimming cost V 8 bases and J 6 bases, with 19 bases left between them.

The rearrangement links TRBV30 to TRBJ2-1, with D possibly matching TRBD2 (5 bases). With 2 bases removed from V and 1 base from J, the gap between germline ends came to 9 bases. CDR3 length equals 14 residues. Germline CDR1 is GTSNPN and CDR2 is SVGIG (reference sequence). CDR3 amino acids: CAWSIGSSYNEQFF. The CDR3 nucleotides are TGTGCCTGGAGTATTGGGAGTTCCTACAATGAGCAGTTCTTC.

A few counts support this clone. The DNA of the CDR3 is TGTGCCAGCACCGACAGGAGGGGTACTGAAGCTTTCTTT. It translates to CASTDRRGTEAFF. The J gene is TRBJ1-1, the V gene TRBV6-1, with a possible D match to TRBD1 (6 bases). CDR3 size: 13 residues. Germline CDR1 and CDR2: MNHNS and SASEGT. The V end was cut by 7 bases, the J end by 5 bases, with 14 bases between.

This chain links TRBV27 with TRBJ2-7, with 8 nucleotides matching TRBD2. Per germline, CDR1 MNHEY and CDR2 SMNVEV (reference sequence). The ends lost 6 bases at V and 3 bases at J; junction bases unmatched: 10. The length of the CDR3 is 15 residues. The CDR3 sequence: CASRTDSSGGYEQYF. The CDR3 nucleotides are TGTGCCAGCAGAACCGACTCAAGCGGGGGCTACGAGCAGTACTTC.

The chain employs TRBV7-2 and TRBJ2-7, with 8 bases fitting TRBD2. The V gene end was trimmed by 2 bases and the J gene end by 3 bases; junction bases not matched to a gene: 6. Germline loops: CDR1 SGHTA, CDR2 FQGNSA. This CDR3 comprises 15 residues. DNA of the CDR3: TGTGCCAGCAGCTTACTCGGGGGGGAGAACTACGAGCAGTACTTC. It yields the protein CASSLLGGENYEQYF.

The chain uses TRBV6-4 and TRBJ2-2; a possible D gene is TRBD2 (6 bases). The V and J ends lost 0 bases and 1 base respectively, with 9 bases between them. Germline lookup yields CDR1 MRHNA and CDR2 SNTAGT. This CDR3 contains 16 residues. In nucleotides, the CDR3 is TGTGCCAGCAGTGACTCGATCGGGGGGAACACCGGGGAGCTGTTTTTT. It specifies CASSDSIGGNTGELFF.

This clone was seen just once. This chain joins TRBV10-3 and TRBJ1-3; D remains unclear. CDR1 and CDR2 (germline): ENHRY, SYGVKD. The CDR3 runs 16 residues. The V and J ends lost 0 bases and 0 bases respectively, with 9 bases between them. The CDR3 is CAISESMAGSGNTIYF. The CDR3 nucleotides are TGTGCCATCAGTGAGTCGATGGCGGGCTCTGGAAACACCATATATTTT.

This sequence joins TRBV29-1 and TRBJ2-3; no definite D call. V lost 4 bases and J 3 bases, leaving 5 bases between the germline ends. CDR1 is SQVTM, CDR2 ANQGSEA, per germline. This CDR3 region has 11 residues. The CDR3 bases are TGCAGCGTTGTTCGTACAGATACGCAGTATTTT. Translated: CSVVRTDTQYF.

The CDR3 DNA reads TGTGCCAGCAGTGAGGGGGGTTACACAGATACGCAGTATTTT. Protein product: CASSEGGYTDTQYF. The chain combines TRBV2 with TRBJ2-3; D perhaps matches TRBD2 (6 bases). Germline V lookup: CDR1 SNHLY, CDR2 FYNNEI. The CDR3 has 14 amino acids. V lost 3 bases, J lost 2 bases, and 9 bases lay in between.

The chain's CDR3 is CASSHGTGNTEAFF. The CDR3 nucleotides are TGCGCCAGCAGTCATGGGACAGGGAACACTGAAGCTTTCTTT. V is TRBV10-2 and J is TRBJ1-1; TRBD1 agrees at 8 bases. The V and J ends lost 5 bases and 1 base, in that order; junction bases with no gene match: 3. Germline V CDR1 and CDR2: WSHSY, SAAADI. The CDR3 contains 14 residues.

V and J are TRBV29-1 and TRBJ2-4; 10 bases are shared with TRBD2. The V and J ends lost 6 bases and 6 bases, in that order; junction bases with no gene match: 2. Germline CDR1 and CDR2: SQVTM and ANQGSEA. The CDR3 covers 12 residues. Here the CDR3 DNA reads TGCAGCGTCCGGACTAGCGGAAACATTCAGTACTTC. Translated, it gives CSVRTSGNIQYF.

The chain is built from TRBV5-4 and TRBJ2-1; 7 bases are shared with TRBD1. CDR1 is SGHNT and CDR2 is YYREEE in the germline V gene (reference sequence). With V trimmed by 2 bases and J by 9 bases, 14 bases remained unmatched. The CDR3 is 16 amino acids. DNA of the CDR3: TGTGCCAGCAGCTTTGTCCCCAGGGGGTCTAGAGGTGAGCAGTTCTTC. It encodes CASSFVPRGSRGEQFF.

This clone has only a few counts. Here the CDR3 DNA reads TGTGCCAGCAGTGACGACAGGACAGGGGACACTGAAGCTTTCTTT. Its protein product is CASSDDRTGDTEAFF. J is TRBJ1-1 and V is TRBV2; 9 bases match TRBD1. Germline V gene lookup returns CDR1 SNHLY and CDR2 FYNNEI. This CDR3 region has 15 residues. V dropped 3 bases and J dropped 3; count of bases not matched to a gene: 5.

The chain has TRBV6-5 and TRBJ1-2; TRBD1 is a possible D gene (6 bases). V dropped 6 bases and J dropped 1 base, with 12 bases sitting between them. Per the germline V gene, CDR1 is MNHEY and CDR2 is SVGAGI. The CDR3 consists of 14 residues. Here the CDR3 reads CASSQGGFNYGYTF. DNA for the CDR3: TGTGCCAGCAGCCAAGGGGGTTTTAACTATGGCTACACCTTC.

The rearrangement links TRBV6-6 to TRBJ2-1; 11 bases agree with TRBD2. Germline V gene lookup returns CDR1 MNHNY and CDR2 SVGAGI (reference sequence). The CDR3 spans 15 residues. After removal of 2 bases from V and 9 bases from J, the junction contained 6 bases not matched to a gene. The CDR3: CASSYRGLAGLEQFF. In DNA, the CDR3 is TGTGCCAGCAGTTACCGTGGACTAGCGGGCCTTGAGCAGTTCTTC.

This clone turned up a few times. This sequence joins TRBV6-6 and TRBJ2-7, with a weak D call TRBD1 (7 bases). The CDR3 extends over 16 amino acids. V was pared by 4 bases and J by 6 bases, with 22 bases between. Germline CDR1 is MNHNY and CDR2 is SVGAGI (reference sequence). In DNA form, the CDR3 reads TGTGCCAGCAGTTCGTCAATCGCTGGAGGGGGCGGCGAGCAGTACTTC. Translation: CASSSSIAGGGGEQYF.

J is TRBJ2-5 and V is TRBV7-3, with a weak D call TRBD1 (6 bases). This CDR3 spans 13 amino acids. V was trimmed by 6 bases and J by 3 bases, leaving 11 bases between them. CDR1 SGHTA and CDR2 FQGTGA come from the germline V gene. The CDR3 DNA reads TGTGCCAGCAGTTCTCAGGGGAAAGAGACCCAGTACTTC. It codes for CASSSQGKETQYF.

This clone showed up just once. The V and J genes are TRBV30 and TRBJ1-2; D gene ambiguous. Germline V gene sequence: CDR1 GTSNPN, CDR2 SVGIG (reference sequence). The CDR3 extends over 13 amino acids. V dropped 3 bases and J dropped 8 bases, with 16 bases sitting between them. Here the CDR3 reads CAWRGQSRVGYTF. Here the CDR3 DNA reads TGTGCCTGGAGAGGTCAGAGTCGCGTGGGCTACACCTTC.

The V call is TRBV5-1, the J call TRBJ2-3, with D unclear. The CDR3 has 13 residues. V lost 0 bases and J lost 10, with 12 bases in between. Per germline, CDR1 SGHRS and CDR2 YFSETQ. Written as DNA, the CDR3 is TGCGCCAGCAGCTTGGAGACCTCCAAGTCGCAGTATTTT. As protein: CASSLETSKSQYF.

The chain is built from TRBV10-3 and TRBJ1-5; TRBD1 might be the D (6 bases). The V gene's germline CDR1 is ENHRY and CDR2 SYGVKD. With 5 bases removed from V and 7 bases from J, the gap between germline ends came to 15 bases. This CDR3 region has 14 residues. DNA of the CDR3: TGTGCCATCAGTTTTGCAGGGGAGGAGCAGCCCCAGCATTTT. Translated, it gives CAISFAGEEQPQHF.

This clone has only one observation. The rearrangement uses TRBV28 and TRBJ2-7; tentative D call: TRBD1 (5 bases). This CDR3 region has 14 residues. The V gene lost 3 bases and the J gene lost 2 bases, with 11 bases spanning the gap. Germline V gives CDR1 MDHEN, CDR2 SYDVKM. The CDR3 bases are TGTGCCAGCAGTTTCCCGCAGGGCCCCTACGAGCAGTACTTC. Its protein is CASSFPQGPYEQYF.

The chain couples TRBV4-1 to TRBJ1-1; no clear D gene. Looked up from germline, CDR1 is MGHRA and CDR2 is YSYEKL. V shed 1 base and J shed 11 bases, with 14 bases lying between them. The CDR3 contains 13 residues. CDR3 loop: CASSQGTPVEAFF. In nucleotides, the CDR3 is TGCGCCAGCAGCCAAGGGACCCCGGTGGAGGCTTTCTTT.

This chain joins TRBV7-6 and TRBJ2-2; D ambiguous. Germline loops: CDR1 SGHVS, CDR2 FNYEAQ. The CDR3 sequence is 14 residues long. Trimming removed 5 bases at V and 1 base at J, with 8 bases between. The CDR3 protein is CASSADGNTGELFF. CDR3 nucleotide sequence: TGTGCCAGCAGCGCGGACGGGAACACCGGGGAGCTGTTTTTT.

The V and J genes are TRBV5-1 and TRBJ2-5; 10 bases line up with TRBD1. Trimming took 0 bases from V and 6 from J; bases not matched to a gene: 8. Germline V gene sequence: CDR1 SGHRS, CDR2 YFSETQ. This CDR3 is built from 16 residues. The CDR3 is CASSLASDRGRKTQYF. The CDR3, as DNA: TGCGCCAGCAGCTTGGCTTCCGACAGGGGGCGAAAGACCCAGTACTTC.

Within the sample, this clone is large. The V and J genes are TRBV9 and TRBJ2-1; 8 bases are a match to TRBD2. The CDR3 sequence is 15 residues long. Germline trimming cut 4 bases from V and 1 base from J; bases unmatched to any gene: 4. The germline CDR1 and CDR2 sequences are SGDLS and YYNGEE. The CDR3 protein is CASSSGGASYNEQFF. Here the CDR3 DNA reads TGTGCCAGCAGCTCCGGGGGGGCATCCTACAATGAGCAGTTCTTC.